This T cell receptor beta chain was retrieved from a study of OX40 agonist ivuxolimab in advanced cancers. The overall study: Ivuxolimab, an antibody that agonizes OX40 (CD134), was administered to the patients. The dose-escalation cohort had hepatocellular carcinoma, melanoma, renal cell or head and neck cancer.

A word on this clone: The antigen remains unidentified.

Findings and caveats of the study: The authors also found low normalized T-cell clonal expansion in some nonresponders.

Here immunoSEQ multiplex PCR was the method, and the copy in TCRdb shows in-frame clones only, minus some. The profile shows about 120,000 clones, 85% to 90% of them singletons. Specimen: CD4+ or CD8+ T cells sorted from blood, collected in a trial of the OX40 agonist ivuxolimab. The TCR originated in an adult with an advanced solid tumor such as melanoma, head and neck, liver or kidney cancer.

The CDR3 DNA reads as TGTGCCAGCAGTCCCGCGCCGGGACAGGGATACATTCAGTACTTC. This codes for CASSPAPGQGYIQYF. The chain uses TRBV6-5 and TRBJ2-4; the match to TRBD1 covers 9 bases. The trim removed 5 bases at V and 8 bases at J, leaving 10 bases unmatched. The CDR3 has 15 amino acids. Germline CDR1 and CDR2: MNHEY and SVGAGI.